This passage covers 18 T cell receptor beta chains from one sample sequenced in a study of human T cells and chemical hapten exposure. Documented time point: patch test 2, 6 weeks after DPC sensitization. Treatment indicated: therapeutic diphenylcyclopropenone sensitization with weekly scalp DPC. TCRdb passed the RACE reads through MiXCR, listing each CDR3 protein once. This repertoire shows more than 70,000 distinct CDR3 sequences, roughly 11% found once; its top ten account for about 1.6%. The sequencing here drew on whole blood, taken in connection with sensitization to the hapten diphenylcyclopropenone (DPC). The receptor source for this set is a man between 18 and 29 years old with alopecia areata. Some clones in this sample may be carry-over from other donors' samples.

This clonotype has ten or more counts. The chain employs TRBV7-9 and TRBJ2-7, with 7 bases that match TRBD1. The ends lost 3 bases at V and 6 bases at J; junction bases unmatched: 8. CDR3 size: 14 residues. Germline CDR1 and CDR2: SEHNR and FQNEAQ (reference sequence). The CDR3 loop is CASSFRGLPGEQYF. The CDR3 DNA reads as TGTGCCAGCAGCTTTAGGGGGCTTCCGGGCGAGCAGTACTTC.

This clonotype was observed a handful of times. The chain links TRBV7-2 to TRBJ2-5, with D maybe TRBD2 (6 bases). This CDR3 spans 16 amino acids. V lost 2 bases and J 5 bases, leaving 18 bases between the germline ends. Germline V gene lookup returns CDR1 SGHTA and CDR2 FQGNSA. The CDR3 nucleotides are TGTGCCAGCAGCTTATTGGACGGGGGTGGAATTGAGACCCAGTACTTC. It is translated as CASSLLDGGGIETQYF.

This clonotype was observed many times. CDR3 in amino acids: CASRARTGGYEQYF. In DNA form, the CDR3 reads TGTGCCAGCAGAGCTCGGACAGGGGGATACGAGCAGTACTTC. This rearrangement joins TRBV11-2 to TRBJ2-7; 10 bases match TRBD1. Per germline, CDR1 SGHAT and CDR2 FQNNGV. The CDR3 loop spans 14 amino acids. V lost 6 bases, J lost 4 bases, and 6 bases stayed unmatched.

This clonotype has more than one count but fewer than ten. The genes are TRBV12-3 or TRBV12-4 and TRBJ2-3; D may correspond to TRBD1 or TRBD2 (5 bases each). The CDR3 is made up of 15 amino acids. V was cut by 5 bases and J by 5 bases, with 17 bases left in between. The CDR3 DNA reads TGTGCCAGCAGTCGTGTTGGGGGAGAAGGAGATACGCAGTATTTT. Translating it yields CASSRVGGEGDTQYF.

A few counts support this clonotype. The gene calls are TRBV18 and TRBJ2-5; D tentatively reads TRBD1 or TRBD2 (6 bases each). V lost 1 base, J lost 5 bases, and 8 bases lay in between. The CDR3 consists of 13 residues. From germline, CDR1 is KGHSH and CDR2 LQKENI. The CDR3 coding sequence is TGTGCCAGCTCACCACAGGGGGGTGAGACCCAGTACTTC. Encoded protein: CASSPQGGETQYF. Full variable domain (remainder filled in from reference TRBV18 and TRBJ2-5): NAGVMQNPRHLVRRRGQEARLRCSPMKGHSHVYWYRQLPEEGLKFMVYLQKENIIDESGMPKERFSAEFPKEGPSILRIQQVVRGDSAAYFCASSPQGGETQYFGPGTRLLVL.

A few counts support this clonotype. CDR3 protein: CASSFSDTYEQYF. The CDR3 coding sequence is TGTGCCAGCAGCTTTTCCGATACCTACGAGCAGTACTTC. The genes are TRBV11-2 and TRBJ2-7; D is ambiguous. The CDR3 is made up of 13 amino acids. V was cut by 3 bases and J by 2 bases, with 8 bases left in between. Germline V gene sequence: CDR1 SGHAT, CDR2 FQNNGV. Full variable domain (outside the CDR3, taken from reference TRBV11-2 and TRBJ2-7): EAGVAQSPRYKIIEKRQSVAFWCNPISGHATLYWYQQILGQGPKLLIQFQNNGVVDDSQLPKDRFSAERLKGVDSTLKIQPAKLEDSAVYLCASSFSDTYEQYFGPGTRLTVT.

This chain connects TRBV21-1 to TRBJ1-5. TRBV21-1 is a recognized pseudogene. The CDR3 runs to 15 residues. The CDR3 loop reads CASSRSPSKNQPQHF. The CDR3, as DNA: TGTGCCAGCAGCCGAAGCCCTTCAAAAAATCAGCCCCAGCATTTT.

The chain couples TRBV7-9 to TRBJ1-1; 8 bases are shared with TRBD1. Looked up from germline, CDR1 is SEHNR and CDR2 is FQNEAQ (reference sequence). The trim removed 1 base at V and 3 bases at J, leaving 10 bases unmatched. CDR3 size: 17 residues. CDR3 coding DNA: TGTGCCAGCAGCTTAGGACAGGGGAAGTTTTTTGACACTGAAGCTTTCTTT. This codes for CASSLGQGKFFDTEAFF.

There are many counts of this clonotype. The CDR3 DNA reads TGTGCCAGCAGCCAAGATGTAGGACTGCTGAATTCACCCCTCCACTTT. Translating gives CASSQDVGLLNSPLHF. The chain joins TRBV4-2 to TRBJ1-6; D is uncertain. Trimming stripped 0 bases from V and 7 bases from J, with 13 bases between. The V gene's germline CDR1 is LGHNA and CDR2 YNFKEQ. The CDR3 spans 16 residues.

This clonotype was seen many times. The rearrangement links TRBV11-2 to TRBJ2-1; weak D call: TRBD2 (5 bases). This CDR3 region has 14 residues. Germline V gene lookup returns CDR1 SGHAT and CDR2 FQNNGV. Trimming shortened V by 5 bases and J by 7 bases, and 15 bases separated the two germline ends. CDR3 DNA sequence: TGTGCCAGCAGCCCCAGACCACTAGATAATGAGCAGTTCTTC. It is translated as CASSPRPLDNEQFF.

V is TRBV12-3 or TRBV12-4 and J is TRBJ2-5, with 7 bases aligning to TRBD2. Germline trimming cut 6 bases from V and 3 bases from J; bases unmatched to any gene: 1. The CDR3 is made up of 12 amino acids. The CDR3 region is CASRSGEETQYF. CDR3 DNA sequence: TGTGCCAGCAGAAGCGGGGAAGAGACCCAGTACTTC.

This clonotype was observed many times. This chain links TRBV20-1 with TRBJ2-7, with 7 positions matching TRBD2. V gave up 6 bases and J gave up 0 bases; unmatched junction bases: 8. The length of the CDR3 is 14 residues. The germline V gene encodes CDR1 DFQATT and CDR2 SNEGSKA (reference sequence). In nucleotides, the CDR3 is TGCAGTGCAAGGAGCGGGGAGAGCTCCTACGAGCAGTACTTC. Translating it yields CSARSGESSYEQYF.

This clonotype was seen many times. CDR3 sequence (DNA): TGTGCCAGCAGTCTCAATGAGCAGTTCTTC. Translating it yields CASSLNEQFF. The V call is TRBV28, the J call TRBJ2-1, with D uncertain. This CDR3 is built from 10 residues. CDR1 is MDHEN and CDR2 is SYDVKM in the germline V gene. V lost 5 bases to trimming and J lost 6 bases, with 2 bases between them.

This clonotype was seen more than once but under ten times. The chain uses TRBV7-9 and TRBJ2-3, with TRBD2 matching 8 bases. CDR1 SEHNR and CDR2 FQNEAQ come from the germline V gene (reference sequence). The J segment lost 0 bases and the V segment lost 5 bases, leaving 4 bases of the junction unmatched. The CDR3 extends over 15 amino acids. The CDR3 sequence is CASSRLAGSTDTQYF. The CDR3 nucleotides are TGTGCCAGCAGCCGGCTAGCGGGTAGCACAGATACGCAGTATTTT.

This clonotype was recorded at least ten times. The chain joins TRBV6-2 or TRBV6-3 to TRBJ2-3; 9 nucleotides align to TRBD2. Germline-derived CDR1 and CDR2 are MNHEY and SVGEGT. This CDR3 contains 14 residues. Trimming removed 4 bases from V and 1 base from J; junction bases left unmatched: 0. This CDR3 reads CASSSSGGTDTQYF. The CDR3, as DNA: TGTGCCAGCAGTTCTAGCGGGGGCACAGATACGCAGTATTTT.

This clonotype occurred a few times. The chain is built from TRBV10-2 and TRBJ1-4, with D unclear. The CDR3 is 17 residues long. V was pared by 4 bases and J by 0 bases, with 15 bases between. Germline V gives CDR1 WSHSY, CDR2 SAAADI. The CDR3 here is CASSVALSATTNEKLFF. The CDR3 region has the DNA TGCGCCAGCAGTGTGGCCCTCTCCGCCACAACTAATGAAAAACTGTTTTTT.

This clonotype was seen a handful of times. CDR3 region: CASSLPTQGTAYGYTF. In DNA, the CDR3 is TGTGCCAGCAGTTTACCAACCCAGGGGACAGCCTATGGCTACACCTTC. The chain employs TRBV12-3 or TRBV12-4 and TRBJ1-2, with 7 bases that match TRBD1. The CDR3 loop spans 16 amino acids. Germline trimming cut 2 bases from V and 4 bases from J; bases unmatched to any gene: 10.

The chain employs TRBV7-2 and TRBJ1-5; TRBD1 matches 9 bases. The CDR3 is 15 amino acids. CDR1 is SGHTA and CDR2 is FQGNSA in the germline V gene. The V and J ends lost 6 bases and 3 bases, in that order; junction bases with no gene match: 6. The CDR3, as DNA: TGTGCCAGCAGTTTGGACAGGGGACCCAATCAGCCCCAGCATTTT. Translating gives CASSLDRGPNQPQHF. Using reference TRBV7-2 and TRBJ1-5 for the parts outside the CDR3, the full variable domain is GAGVSQSPSNKVTEKGKDVELRCDPISGHTALYWYRQSLGQGLEFLIYFQGNSAPDKSGLPSDRFSAERTGGSVSTLTIQRTQQEDSAVYLCASSLDRGPNQPQHFGDGTRLSIL.